The clone carrying this T cell receptor (beta chain) was recorded many times. What it binds is unknown. V lost 3 bases to trimming and J lost 6 bases, with 11 bases between them. There are 13 residues in the CDR3. The germline V gene encodes CDR1 DFQATT and CDR2 SNEGSKA (reference sequence). This specimen comes from a study of T cells in Graves' hyperthyroidism and ophthalmopathy. Findings and limits, study-wide: Median prediction lead before ophthalmopathy onset was 6.5 months with the model.

Template material for amplifying TCR beta CDR3 regions consisted of RNA transcripts. The TCR CDR3 was amplified in a first-round RT-PCR using the HTBI primer set. TCRdb itself ran the multiplex PCR reads through MiXCR, one entry per CDR3 protein. Of approximately 640,000 distinct CDR3 sequences in the sample, roughly 15% were seen once. The sequenced sample consisted of blood. This rearrangement joins TRBV20-1 to TRBJ2-2; D is possibly TRBD2 (6 bases). This TCR was sampled from a woman younger than 45 with Graves' hyperthyroidism. DNA of the CDR3: TGCAGTGCTAGGGGGGGAGGCCCCGGGGAGCTGTTTTTT. Encoded protein: CSARGGGPGELFF.